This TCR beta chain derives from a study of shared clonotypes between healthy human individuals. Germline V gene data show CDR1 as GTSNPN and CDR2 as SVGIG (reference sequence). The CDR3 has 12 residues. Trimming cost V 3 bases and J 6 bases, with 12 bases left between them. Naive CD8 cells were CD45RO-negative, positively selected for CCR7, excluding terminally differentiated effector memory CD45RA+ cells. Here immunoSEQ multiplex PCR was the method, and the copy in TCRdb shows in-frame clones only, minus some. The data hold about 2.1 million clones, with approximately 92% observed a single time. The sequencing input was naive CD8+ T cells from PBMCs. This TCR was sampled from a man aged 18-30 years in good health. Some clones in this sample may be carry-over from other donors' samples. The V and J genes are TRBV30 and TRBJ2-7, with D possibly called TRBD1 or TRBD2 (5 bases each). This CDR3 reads CAWSHRGLEQYF. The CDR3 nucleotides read TGTGCCTGGAGCCACCGGGGCCTCGAGCAGTACTTC. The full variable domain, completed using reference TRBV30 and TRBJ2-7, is SQTIHQWPATLVQPVGSPLSLECTVEGTSNPNLYWYRQAAGRGLQLLFYSVGIGQISSEVPQNLSASRPQDRQFILSSKKLLLSDSGFYLCAWSHRGLEQYFGPGTRLTVT.